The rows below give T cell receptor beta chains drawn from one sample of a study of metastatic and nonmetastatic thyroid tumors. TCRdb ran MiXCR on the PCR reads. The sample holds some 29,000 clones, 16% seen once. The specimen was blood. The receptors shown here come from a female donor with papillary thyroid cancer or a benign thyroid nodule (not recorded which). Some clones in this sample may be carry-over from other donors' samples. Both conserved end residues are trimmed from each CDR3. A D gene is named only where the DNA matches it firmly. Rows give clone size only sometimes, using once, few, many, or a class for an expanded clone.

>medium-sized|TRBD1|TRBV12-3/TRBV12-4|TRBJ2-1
ASSQGQGGNEQF
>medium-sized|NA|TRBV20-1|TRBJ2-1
SARELVQQTNEQF
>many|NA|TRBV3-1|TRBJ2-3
ASSQEPAAWADTQY
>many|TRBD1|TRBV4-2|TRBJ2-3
ASSQEGDRPRWQY
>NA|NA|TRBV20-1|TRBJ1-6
GARDLGGGCCNSYNSPLH
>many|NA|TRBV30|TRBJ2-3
AWSPSDSTSTDTQY
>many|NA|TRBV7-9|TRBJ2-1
ASSLRTVSYNEQF
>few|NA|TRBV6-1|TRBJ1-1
AIRRQGICAF
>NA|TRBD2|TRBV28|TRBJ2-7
ASILGRSGQY
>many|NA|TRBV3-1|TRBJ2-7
ASSPGHGANYEQY
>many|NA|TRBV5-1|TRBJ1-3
ASSPGRQSSGNTIY
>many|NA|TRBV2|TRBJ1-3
ASMGTAGNTIY
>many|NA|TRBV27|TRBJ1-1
ASTKTGPGGGTEAF
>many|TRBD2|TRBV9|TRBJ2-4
ASSPGTSSNFEY
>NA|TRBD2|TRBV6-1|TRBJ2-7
ASTPTIGRLIEQY
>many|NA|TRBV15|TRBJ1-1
ATSRAGQGSEAF